The entry that follows covers one T cell receptor beta chain sequence. The CDR3 covers 13 residues. Per germline, CDR1 SGHRS and CDR2 YFSETQ. Trimming shortened V by 1 base and J by 7 bases, and 11 bases separated the two germline ends. Using immunoSEQ multiplex PCR, the repertoire was profiled, and TCRdb retains in-frame clones only, with some absent. The repertoire holds about 400,000 clones, with roughly 90% as singletons. These data come from a study of blood T cell repertoires in COVID-19. Sequenced sample: peripheral blood. This TCR was sampled from a woman aged 25-40 years with active or convalescent COVID-19. The genes are TRBV5-1 and TRBJ1-1; D unclear. The CDR3 sequence: CASSLRRGGEAFF. CDR3 in DNA: TGCGCCAGCAGCTTGAGGCGAGGTGGTGAAGCTTTCTTT.